This entry concerns a single T cell receptor (beta chain). Antigen specificity is unknown. A sample-barcoded 5' primer and a J-beta primer mix were used in a second PCR of roughly 6 to 11 cycles. One entry per CDR3 protein, called by TCRdb with MiXCR from the 5' RACE reads. Found here are some 940,000 distinct CDR3 sequences, 25% to 30% of them singletons; the top ten hold around 9.6%. These data belong to a study of blood T cells in healthy people across ages. The ends were cut back, 3 bases at V and 8 bases at J, with 13 bases in the middle. CDR1 and CDR2 (germline): SEHNR, FQNEAQ (reference sequence). This CDR3 is 13 amino acids long. Findings and limits, study-wide: In long-lived donors, naive CD4+ cell counts and diversity exceeded those of aged donors. CMV status of donors was not determined, possibly confounding expanded clonotype changes.

The same sample was also studied in work on T cells of mothers and their children.

Sequencing was done on a sample of blood. The chain combines TRBV7-9 with TRBJ1-2, with D unresolved. The TCR comes from a middle-aged woman in good health. CDR3 sequence (DNA): TGTGCCAGCAGCTTGTTTAGCCAGCGAGGCTACACCTTC. It specifies CASSLFSQRGYTF. Full variable domain (remainder filled in from reference TRBV7-9 and TRBJ1-2): DTGVSQNPRHKITKRGQNVTFRCDPISEHNRLYWYRQTLGQGPEFLTYFQNEAQLEKSRLLSDRFSAERPKGSFSTLEIQRTEQGDSAMYLCASSLFSQRGYTFGSGTRLTVV.